This TCR beta chain originates from a study of blood T cell repertoires in COVID-19. Turning to the study itself: Sites across the United States, Italy and Spain contributed samples from acute and convalescent COVID-19. Sample material is recorded as cDNA or gDNA derived from T cells, B-cell-depleted T cells, or PBMCs.

In the original workflow: Estimation of nucleated cell counts relied on the amplification of reference gene primers. TCRdb's table, derived via immunoSEQ multiplex PCR, lists solely in-frame clones and lacks some. V and J calls plus clone size are reproduced from that table; the DNA served to infer D and trimming. Altogether about 230,000 clones are present, roughly 85% being singletons, with the ten largest covering approximately 5.1%. V dropped 5 bases and J dropped 5; count of bases not matched to a gene: 5. The germline CDR1 and CDR2 sequences are SGHNT and YYREEE (reference sequence). CDR3 size: 13 residues. In Seattle, patients joined the study during active infection and were tracked longitudinally.

The chain uses TRBV5-4 and TRBJ2-5; 8 nucleotides agree with TRBD1. The TCR sequence derives from a man over 45 with COVID-19, enrolled during active disease. Sequencing used peripheral blood. In nucleotides, the CDR3 is TGTGCCAGCAGGGACAGGGATGGGGAGACCCAGTACTTC. It translates to CASRDRDGETQYF.